This paragraph reports one T cell receptor beta chain. V shed 5 bases and J shed 5 bases, with 15 bases lying between them. This CDR3 spans 14 amino acids. The germline gives CDR1 SEHNR, CDR2 FQNEAQ (reference sequence). This sample was included in a study of cytomegalovirus exposure and HLA in healthy donors. The PCR ran on 60 Vbeta and 13 Jbeta primers. The data were produced by immunoSEQ multiplex PCR, yet TCRdb's version contains in-frame clones alone and is incomplete. The repertoire holds 60,000 to 70,000 clones, with 75% as singletons. The sample taken for sequencing was PBMCs. The chain recombines TRBV7-9 with TRBJ2-5, with D tentatively TRBD2 (6 bases). The clonotype was recovered from a woman aged 40-49 years in good health and CMV-seropositive. The CDR3 sequence is CASSPRGGLETQYF. Here the CDR3 DNA reads TGTGCCAGCAGCCCTCGTGGGGGGTTGGAGACCCAGTACTTC.